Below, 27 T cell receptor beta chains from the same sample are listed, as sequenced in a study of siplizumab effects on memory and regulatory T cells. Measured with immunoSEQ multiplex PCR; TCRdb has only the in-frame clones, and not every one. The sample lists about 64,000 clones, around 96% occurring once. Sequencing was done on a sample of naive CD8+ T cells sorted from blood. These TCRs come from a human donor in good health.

The CDR3 DNA reads TGTGCCAGCAGCCAGGGCGGGGGGGCCGACAATGAGCAGTTCTTC. It yields the protein CASSQGGGADNEQFF. The rearrangement joins TRBV9 to TRBJ2-1; 9 bases agree with TRBD2. CDR1 and CDR2 from the germline V gene are SGDLS and YYNGEE. The CDR3 has 15 residues. Trimming removed 4 bases from V and 5 bases from J; junction bases left unmatched: 7.

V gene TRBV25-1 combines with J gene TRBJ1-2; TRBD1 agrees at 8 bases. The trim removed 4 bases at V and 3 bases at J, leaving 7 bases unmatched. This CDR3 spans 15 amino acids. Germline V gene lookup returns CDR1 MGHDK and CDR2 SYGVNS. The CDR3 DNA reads TGTGCCAGCAGTGTACAGGGGGAAGTGGACTATGGCTACACCTTC. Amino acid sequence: CASSVQGEVDYGYTF.

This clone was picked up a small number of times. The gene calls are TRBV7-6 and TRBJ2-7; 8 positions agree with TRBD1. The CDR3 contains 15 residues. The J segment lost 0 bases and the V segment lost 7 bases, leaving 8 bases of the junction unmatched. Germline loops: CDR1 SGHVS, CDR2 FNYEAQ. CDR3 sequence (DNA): TGTGCCAGCACCCTAGACGGGACAGGCTCCTACGAGCAGTACTTC. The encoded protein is CASTLDGTGSYEQYF. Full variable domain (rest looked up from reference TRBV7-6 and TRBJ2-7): GAGVSQSPRYKVTKRGQDVALRCDPISGHVSLYWYRQALGQGPEFLTYFNYEAQQDKSGLPNDRFSAERPEGSISTLTIQRTEQRDSAMYRCASTLDGTGSYEQYFGPGTRLTVT.

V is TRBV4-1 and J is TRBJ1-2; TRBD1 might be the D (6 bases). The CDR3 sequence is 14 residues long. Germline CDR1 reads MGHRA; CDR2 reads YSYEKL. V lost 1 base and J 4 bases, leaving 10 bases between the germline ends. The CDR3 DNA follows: TGCGCCAGCAGCCAAGCGGGGGCAGGCTATGGCTACACCTTC. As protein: CASSQAGAGYGYTF.

CDR3 sequence reads: CASSYYNEQFF. The CDR3 DNA reads as TGTGCCAGCAGCTATTACAATGAGCAGTTCTTC. The chain carries TRBV13 and TRBJ2-1; D not resolved. Germline V gene data show CDR1 as PRHDT and CDR2 as FYEKMQ (reference sequence). Trimming took off 4 bases at V and 4 bases at J, with 2 bases between the two ends. The CDR3 has 11 residues. Looking up the rest from reference TRBV13 and TRBJ2-1 gives the full variable domain: AAGVIQSPRHLIKEKRETATLKCYPIPRHDTVYWYQQGPGQDPQFLISFYEKMQSDKGSIPDRFSAQQFSDYHSELNMSSLELGDSALYFCASSYYNEQFFGPGTRLTVL.

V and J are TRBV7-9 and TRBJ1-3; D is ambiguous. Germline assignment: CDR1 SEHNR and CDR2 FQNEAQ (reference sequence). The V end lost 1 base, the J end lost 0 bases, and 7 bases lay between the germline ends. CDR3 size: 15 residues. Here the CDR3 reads CASSLDASSGNTIYF. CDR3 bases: TGTGCCAGCAGCTTAGATGCGAGCTCTGGAAACACCATATATTTT.

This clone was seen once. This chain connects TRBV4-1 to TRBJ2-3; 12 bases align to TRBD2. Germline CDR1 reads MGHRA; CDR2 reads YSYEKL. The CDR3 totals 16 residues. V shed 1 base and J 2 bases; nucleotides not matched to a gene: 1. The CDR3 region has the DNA TGCGCCAGCAGCCAAGCTAGCGGGGGGGCCACAGATACGCAGTATTTT. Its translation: CASSQASGGATDTQYF.

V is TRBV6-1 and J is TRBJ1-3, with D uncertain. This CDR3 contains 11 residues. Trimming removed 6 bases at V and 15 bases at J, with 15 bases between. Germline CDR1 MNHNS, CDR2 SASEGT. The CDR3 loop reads CASRSVGQEYF. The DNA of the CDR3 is TGTGCCAGCAGGAGTGTCGGGCAGGAATATTTT.

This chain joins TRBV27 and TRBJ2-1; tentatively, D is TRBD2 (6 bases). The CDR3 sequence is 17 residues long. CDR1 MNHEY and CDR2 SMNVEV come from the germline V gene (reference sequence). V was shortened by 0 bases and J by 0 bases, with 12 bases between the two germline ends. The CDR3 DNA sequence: TGTGCCAGCAGTTTATCTGGGGGGACGCCCTCCTACAATGAGCAGTTCTTC. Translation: CASSLSGGTPSYNEQFF.

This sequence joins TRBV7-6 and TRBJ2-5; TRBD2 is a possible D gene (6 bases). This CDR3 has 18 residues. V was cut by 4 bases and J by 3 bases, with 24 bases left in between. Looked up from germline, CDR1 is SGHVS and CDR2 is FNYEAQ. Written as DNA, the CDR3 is TGTGCCAGCAGCTCGCCTGTCGGGGGTATTCGGTTAGAAGAGACCCAGTACTTC. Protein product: CASSSPVGGIRLEETQYF.

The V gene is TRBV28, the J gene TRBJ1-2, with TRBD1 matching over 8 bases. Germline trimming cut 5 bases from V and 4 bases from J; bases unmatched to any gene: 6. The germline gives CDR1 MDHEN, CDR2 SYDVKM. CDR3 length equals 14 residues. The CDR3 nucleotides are TGTGCCAGCAGTCCCCCGGACAGGGTCTATGGCTACACCTTC. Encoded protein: CASSPPDRVYGYTF.

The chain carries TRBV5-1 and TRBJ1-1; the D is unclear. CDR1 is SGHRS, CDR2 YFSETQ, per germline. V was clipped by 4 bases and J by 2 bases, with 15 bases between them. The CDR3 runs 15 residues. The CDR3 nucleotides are TGCGCCAGCAGCCCGATCATAGGGATAAACACTGAAGCTTTCTTT. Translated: CASSPIIGINTEAFF.

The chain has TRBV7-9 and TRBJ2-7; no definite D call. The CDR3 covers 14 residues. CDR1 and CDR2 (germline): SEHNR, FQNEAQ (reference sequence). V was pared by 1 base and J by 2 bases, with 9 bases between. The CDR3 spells CASSLDWQPYEQYF. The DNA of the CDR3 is TGTGCCAGCAGCTTAGATTGGCAGCCCTACGAGCAGTACTTC.

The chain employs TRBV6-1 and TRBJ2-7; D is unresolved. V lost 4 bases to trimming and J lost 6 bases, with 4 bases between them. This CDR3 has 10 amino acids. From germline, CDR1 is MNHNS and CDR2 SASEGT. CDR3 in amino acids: CASSGGEQYF. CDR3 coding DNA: TGTGCCAGCAGTGGTGGCGAGCAGTACTTC.

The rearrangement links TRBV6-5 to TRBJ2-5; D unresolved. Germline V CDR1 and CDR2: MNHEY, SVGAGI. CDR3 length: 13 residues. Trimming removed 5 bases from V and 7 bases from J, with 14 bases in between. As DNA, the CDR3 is TGTGCCAGCAGTACGGAACCAGTGGGGACCCAGTACTTC. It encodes CASSTEPVGTQYF.

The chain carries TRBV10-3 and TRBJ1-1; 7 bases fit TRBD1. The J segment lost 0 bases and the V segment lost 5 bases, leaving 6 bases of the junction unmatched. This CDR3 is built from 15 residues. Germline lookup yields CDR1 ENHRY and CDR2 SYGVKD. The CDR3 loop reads CAISHRGGMNTEAFF. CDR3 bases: TGTGCCATCAGTCACAGGGGAGGGATGAACACTGAAGCTTTCTTT.

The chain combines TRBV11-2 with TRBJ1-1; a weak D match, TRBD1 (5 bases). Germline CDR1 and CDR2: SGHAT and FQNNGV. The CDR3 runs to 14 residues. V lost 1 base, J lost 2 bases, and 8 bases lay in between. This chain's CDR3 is CASSLGRVNTEAFF. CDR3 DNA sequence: TGTGCCAGCAGCTTAGGCAGGGTAAACACTGAAGCTTTCTTT.

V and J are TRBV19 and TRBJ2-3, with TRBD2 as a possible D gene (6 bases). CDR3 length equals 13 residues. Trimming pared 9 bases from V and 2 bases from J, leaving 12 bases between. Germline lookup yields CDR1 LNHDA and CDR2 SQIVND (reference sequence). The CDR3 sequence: CASHGGHTDTQYF. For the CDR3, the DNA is TGTGCCAGCCACGGAGGGCACACAGATACGCAGTATTTT.

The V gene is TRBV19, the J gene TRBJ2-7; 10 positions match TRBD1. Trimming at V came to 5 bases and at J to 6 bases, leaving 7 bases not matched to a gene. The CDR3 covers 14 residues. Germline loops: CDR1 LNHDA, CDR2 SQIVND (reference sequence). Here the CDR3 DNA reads TGTGCCAGTAGTCCGGGACAGGGGCTCGGCGAGCAGTACTTC. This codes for CASSPGQGLGEQYF.

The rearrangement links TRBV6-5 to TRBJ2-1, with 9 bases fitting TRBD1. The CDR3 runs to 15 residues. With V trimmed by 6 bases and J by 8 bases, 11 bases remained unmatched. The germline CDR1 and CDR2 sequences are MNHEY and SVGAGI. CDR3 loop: CASSPDGTGYDEQFF. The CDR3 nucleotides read TGTGCCAGCAGCCCCGATGGGACAGGGTATGATGAGCAGTTCTTC.

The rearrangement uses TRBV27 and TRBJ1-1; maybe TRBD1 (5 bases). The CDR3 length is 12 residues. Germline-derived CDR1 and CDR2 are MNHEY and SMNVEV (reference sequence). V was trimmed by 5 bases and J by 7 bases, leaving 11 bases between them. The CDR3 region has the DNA TGTGCCAGCAGTCCTCGGGGCAGTGAAGCTTTCTTT. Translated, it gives CASSPRGSEAFF.

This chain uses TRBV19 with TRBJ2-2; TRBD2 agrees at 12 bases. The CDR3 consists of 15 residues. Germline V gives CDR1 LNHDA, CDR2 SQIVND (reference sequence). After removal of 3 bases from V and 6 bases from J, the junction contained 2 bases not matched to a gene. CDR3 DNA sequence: TGTGCCAGTAGTATCTCTAGCGGGGGGGCCGGGGAGCTGTTTTTT. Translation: CASSISSGGAGELFF.

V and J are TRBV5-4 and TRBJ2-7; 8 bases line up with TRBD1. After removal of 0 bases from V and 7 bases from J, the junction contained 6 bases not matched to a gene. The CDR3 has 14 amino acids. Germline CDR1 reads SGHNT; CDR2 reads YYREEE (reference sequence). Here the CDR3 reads CASSLVQGANEQYF. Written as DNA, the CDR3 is TGTGCCAGCAGCTTGGTCCAGGGGGCGAATGAGCAGTACTTC.

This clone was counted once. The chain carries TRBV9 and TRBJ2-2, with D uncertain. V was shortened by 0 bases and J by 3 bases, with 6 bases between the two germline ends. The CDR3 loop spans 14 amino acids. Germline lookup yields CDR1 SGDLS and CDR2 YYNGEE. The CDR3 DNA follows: TGTGCCAGCAGCGTAGTACAGTACACCGGGGAGCTGTTTTTT. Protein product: CASSVVQYTGELFF.

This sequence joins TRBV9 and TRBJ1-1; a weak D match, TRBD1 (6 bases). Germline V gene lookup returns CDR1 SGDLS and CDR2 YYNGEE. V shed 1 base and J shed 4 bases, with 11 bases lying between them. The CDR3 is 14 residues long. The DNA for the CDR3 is TGTGCCAGCAGCGTATTCGGGGGCCCCACTGAAGCTTTCTTT. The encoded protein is CASSVFGGPTEAFF.

Here the CDR3 reads CASSLLAGSSQETQYF. CDR3 coding DNA: TGTGCCAGCAGTTTACTAGCGGGGTCGTCTCAAGAGACCCAGTACTTC. The chain uses TRBV27 and TRBJ2-5; 9 bases align to TRBD2. V lost 2 bases, J lost 2 bases, and 6 bases stayed unmatched. The CDR3 is made up of 16 amino acids. Germline V gene sequence: CDR1 MNHEY, CDR2 SMNVEV (reference sequence).

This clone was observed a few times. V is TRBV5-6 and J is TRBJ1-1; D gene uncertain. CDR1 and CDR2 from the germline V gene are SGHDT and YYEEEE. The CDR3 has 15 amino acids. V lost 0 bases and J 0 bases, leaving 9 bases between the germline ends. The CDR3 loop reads CASSLDASMNTEAFF. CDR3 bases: TGTGCCAGCAGCTTGGATGCATCCATGAACACTGAAGCTTTCTTT. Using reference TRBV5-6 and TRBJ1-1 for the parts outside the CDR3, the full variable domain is DAGVTQSPTHLIKTRGQQVTLRCSPKSGHDTVSWYQQALGQGPQFIFQYYEEEERQRGNFPDRFSGHQFPNYSSELNVNALLLGDSALYLCASSLDASMNTEAFFGQGTRLTVV.